This TCR beta chain was sequenced during a study of CD8 T cells in Susac syndrome. This CDR3 spans 14 amino acids. The germline CDR1 and CDR2 sequences are SGHVS and FNYEAQ. Trimming removed 5 bases at V and 2 bases at J, with 12 bases between. With random hexamers, 0.5 to 1 ug RNA was reverse transcribed. MiXCR, applied by TCRdb to the immunoSEQ multiplex PCR reads, yields one record per CDR3 protein. The sample yields about 190,000 distinct CDR3 sequences, 85% to 95% seen once. The J gene is TRBJ2-5, the V gene TRBV7-6; D possibly corresponds to TRBD2 (5 bases). The specimen was CD4+ T cells from PBMCs. This clonotype was sampled from a human donor in good health. The CDR3 reads CASSTGLFQETQYF. CDR3 DNA sequence: TGTGCCAGCAGCACTGGACTTTTTCAAGAGACCCAGTACTTC.